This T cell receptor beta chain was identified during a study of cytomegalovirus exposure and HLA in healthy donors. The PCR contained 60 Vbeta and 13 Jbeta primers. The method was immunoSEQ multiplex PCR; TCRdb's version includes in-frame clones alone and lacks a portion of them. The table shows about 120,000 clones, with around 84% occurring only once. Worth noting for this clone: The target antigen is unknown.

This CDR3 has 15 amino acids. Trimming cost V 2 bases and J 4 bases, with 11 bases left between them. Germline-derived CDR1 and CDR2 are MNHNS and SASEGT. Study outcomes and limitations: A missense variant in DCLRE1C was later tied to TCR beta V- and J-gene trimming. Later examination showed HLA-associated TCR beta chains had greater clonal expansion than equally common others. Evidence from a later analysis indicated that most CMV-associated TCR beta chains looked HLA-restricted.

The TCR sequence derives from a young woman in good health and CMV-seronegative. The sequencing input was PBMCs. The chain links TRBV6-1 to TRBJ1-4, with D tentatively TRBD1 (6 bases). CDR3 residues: CASSESWTVNEKLFF. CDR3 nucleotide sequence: TGTGCCAGCAGTGAATCCTGGACAGTTAATGAAAAACTGTTTTTT.